What follows is one T cell receptor (beta chain) and its context. V was pared by 2 bases and J by 2 bases, with 13 bases between. This CDR3 is built from 15 residues. CDR1 and CDR2 (germline): MGHRA, YSYEKL. Cohort allocation depended upon clinical history that participants reported. The sample is drawn from a study of blood T cell repertoires in COVID-19. Study details: Sites in the United States, Italy and Spain provided acute and convalescent COVID-19 samples.

In the authors' workflow: Amplification of reference gene primers was used by the study to estimate nucleated cell counts. Assay: immunoSEQ multiplex PCR; the TCRdb copy retains only in-frame clones and omits some. Clone size and the V and J calls come from that table; the DNA yielded D and trimming. The sample has some 270,000 clones; approximately 89% are singletons. The V and J genes are TRBV4-1 and TRBJ2-7; TRBD2 might be the D (5 bases). Input material: PBMCs or T cells enriched from blood (not recorded which). This TCR was sampled from a woman aged 40 to 55 who had been exposed to COVID-19. CDR3 bases: TGCGCCAGCAGCCAATTCCTCGGGAATACCTACGAGCAGTACGTC. Translation: CASSQFLGNTYEQYV.